These 5 T cell receptor beta chains were all obtained from the same sample, sequenced in a study of T cells in Graves' hyperthyroidism and ophthalmopathy (dated by TCRdb to the late 2010s). The library was produced with multiplex PCR. The instrument given in TCRdb is Illumina HiSeq 2000. TCR beta CDR3 regions were amplified from RNA transcripts. For the first round of RT-PCR on the TCR CDR3, the HTBI primer set was used together with the Qiagen OneStep RT-PCR kit. TCRdb cleaned the public reads at Q25 with fastp, built clones with MiXCR and kept in-frame beta chains. Every CDR3 protein is listed once, alongside the most common genes and DNA of its rows. In this sample the table shows over 300,000 distinct CDR3 sequences, 14% of which occur a single time. Clones ranked in the top ten supply roughly 11% of the sample. The sequencing sample was made of blood. These receptors came from a woman aged 60-70 years with Graves' hyperthyroidism.

To note about this clonotype: The junction departs from germline at one end; a sequencing error may be responsible. The V and J genes are TRBV5-1 and TRBJ2-5, with 9 bases identical to TRBD1. Germline CDR1 and CDR2: SGHRS and YFSETQ. This CDR3 has 17 amino acids. The CDR3, as DNA: TGTGCCAGCAGCGTAGACCCACAGGGGGCGACGATGGAGACCCAGTACTTC. This sequence encodes CASSVDPQGATMETQYF.

This clonotype was recorded at least ten times. The chain uses TRBV28 and TRBJ1-5, with 9 bases that match TRBD1. This CDR3 has 16 amino acids. V was clipped by 5 bases and J by 7 bases; unmatched bases: 12. Germline loops: CDR1 MDHEN, CDR2 SYDVKM. The CDR3 here is CASSTLGQGYGQPQHF. The CDR3 bases are TGTGCCAGCAGTACCCTAGGACAGGGGTATGGGCAGCCCCAGCATTTT.

The chain employs TRBV5-1 and TRBJ1-1; no reliable D call. V lost 7 bases and J 1 base, leaving 14 bases between the germline ends. The CDR3 is made up of 14 amino acids. The V gene's germline CDR1 is SGHRS and CDR2 YFSETQ. The CDR3 sequence is CASSSEYGNTEAFF. The CDR3 region has the DNA TGCGCCAGCTCTTCGGAGTACGGGAACACTGAAGCTTTCTTT.

This clonotype was detected ten times or more. The gene calls are TRBV27 and TRBJ2-7; unclear D gene. Germline V lookup: CDR1 MNHEY, CDR2 SMNVEV (reference sequence). V gave up 3 bases and J gave up 2 bases, with 8 bases separating them. CDR3 length: 13 residues. CDR3 in DNA: TGTGCCAGCAGTTTCGGTAGCACCTACGAGCAGTACTTC. Translating it yields CASSFGSTYEQYF.

There are many counts of this clonotype. This sequence joins TRBV18 and TRBJ2-5; 9 nucleotides align to TRBD1. The CDR3 loop spans 14 amino acids. Trimming cost V 3 bases and J 5 bases; bases outside gene matches: 4. CDR1 is KGHSH and CDR2 is LQKENI in the germline V gene. CDR3 residues: CASSPLGQGETQYF. Written as DNA, the CDR3 is TGTGCCAGCTCACCCCTTGGACAGGGGGAGACCCAGTACTTC.